Below, 29 T cell receptor beta chains from the same sample are listed, as sequenced in a study of cytomegalovirus exposure and HLA in healthy donors. The primer mix had 60 Vbeta and 13 Jbeta primers. The method was immunoSEQ multiplex PCR; TCRdb's version includes in-frame clones alone and lacks a portion of them. In the table there are approximately 97,000 clones, 55% to 80% of which are singletons. What was sequenced was PBMCs. Receptor source: a man aged 35-49 years in good health and CMV-seronegative.

The genes are TRBV7-8 and TRBJ2-5; the D is unclear. V lost 1 base, J lost 1 base, and 7 bases lay in between. The V gene's germline CDR1 is SGHVS and CDR2 FQNEAQ. The CDR3 totals 14 residues. In nucleotides, the CDR3 is TGTGCCAGCAGCTTAGTGCTACCCCAAGAGACCCAGTACTTC. It encodes CASSLVLPQETQYF.

V is TRBV5-4 and J is TRBJ1-1; possibly TRBD1 for D (5 bases). Between the trimmed V and J ends, which lost 5 bases and 0 bases, there was a span of 14 bases. This CDR3 comprises 15 residues. Looked up from germline, CDR1 is SGHNT and CDR2 is YYREEE (reference sequence). The CDR3 DNA follows: TGTGCCAGCAGTGACAGTGCGAAGATGAACACTGAAGCTTTCTTT. The encoded protein is CASSDSAKMNTEAFF. Full variable domain (rest looked up from reference TRBV5-4 and TRBJ1-1): ETGVTQSPTHLIKTRGQQVTLRCSSQSGHNTVSWYQQALGQGPQFIFQYYREEENGRGNFPPRFSGLQFPNYSSELNVNALELDDSALYLCASSDSAKMNTEAFFGQGTRLTVV.

V gene TRBV6-5 combines with J gene TRBJ2-3; D not resolved. The germline V and J ends were trimmed by 7 bases and 0 bases, with 8 bases remaining between them. Germline loops: CDR1 MNHEY, CDR2 SVGAGI. The CDR3 spans 13 residues. The CDR3 is CASKRISTDTQYF. Written as DNA, the CDR3 is TGTGCCAGCAAGAGGATTAGCACAGATACGCAGTATTTT.

Written as DNA, the CDR3 is TGTGCCAGCAGTTCAACAGGGACGGACTATGGCTACACCTTC. Its protein product is CASSSTGTDYGYTF. The chain links TRBV28 to TRBJ1-2; tentative D call: TRBD1 (6 bases). The germline V and J ends were trimmed by 4 bases and 3 bases, with 12 bases remaining between them. Germline V gene lookup returns CDR1 MDHEN and CDR2 SYDVKM. The CDR3 consists of 14 residues.

The J gene is TRBJ2-5, the V gene TRBV5-6; D is unclear. The V end was cut by 1 base, the J end by 9 bases, with 7 bases between. Germline CDR1 is SGHDT and CDR2 is YYEEEE. This CDR3 is 11 amino acids long. The CDR3 loop reads CASSLFGSQYF. The CDR3 DNA reads TGTGCCAGCAGCTTGTTCGGGTCCCAGTACTTC.

This clone has just a few counts. The rearrangement uses TRBV13 and TRBJ1-1; no definite D call. This CDR3 has 13 amino acids. Germline V gene data show CDR1 as PRHDT and CDR2 as FYEKMQ (reference sequence). Trimming cost V 0 bases and J 7 bases, with 9 bases left between them. This CDR3 reads CASSLGQVLEAFF. In DNA, the CDR3 is TGTGCCAGCAGCTTAGGGCAGGTTCTTGAAGCTTTCTTT.

J is TRBJ2-7 and V is TRBV6-5, with D maybe TRBD2 (5 bases). This CDR3 contains 14 residues. Per the germline V gene, CDR1 is MNHEY and CDR2 is SVGAGI. V gave up 4 bases and J gave up 3 bases, with 13 bases separating them. DNA for the CDR3: TGTGCCAGCAGTTTTCGAGCCGGGGACTACGAGCAGTACTTC. Protein product: CASSFRAGDYEQYF.

The table lists this clone with a few counts. The chain carries TRBV5-1 and TRBJ2-3; 8 bases match TRBD2. The germline V gene has CDR1 SGHRS and CDR2 YFSETQ. CDR3 size: 15 residues. Trimming at V came to 0 bases and at J to 1 base, leaving 1 base not matched to a gene. DNA of the CDR3: TGCGCCAGCAGCTTGGAACTAGCGGGCACAGATACGCAGTATTTT. Protein product: CASSLELAGTDTQYF.

The chain combines TRBV4-2 with TRBJ2-3, with unresolved D. V lost 6 bases to trimming and J lost 0 bases, with 7 bases between them. Germline CDR1 and CDR2: LGHNA and YNFKEQ. This CDR3 contains 13 residues. This chain's CDR3 is CASSAGSTDTQYF. In nucleotides, the CDR3 is TGTGCCAGCAGTGCAGGTAGCACAGATACGCAGTATTTT.

The V call is TRBV11-2, the J call TRBJ1-2, with D unclear. Germline V gene lookup returns CDR1 SGHAT and CDR2 FQNNGV. Trimming took 5 bases from V and 2 from J, leaving 12 bases between them. There are 14 residues in the CDR3. CDR3 nucleotides: TGTGCCAGCAGCCCATCACGGGGAAACTATGGCTACACCTTC. It specifies CASSPSRGNYGYTF.

This chain joins TRBV7-8 and TRBJ1-5; a possible D gene is TRBD1 (6 bases). The CDR3 is made up of 16 amino acids. The germline V gene has CDR1 SGHVS and CDR2 FQNEAQ. With 5 bases removed from V and 3 bases from J, the gap between germline ends came to 17 bases. CDR3 protein: CASSEFRGSYNQPQHF. DNA of the CDR3: TGTGCCAGCAGCGAGTTCAGGGGCAGTTACAATCAGCCCCAGCATTTT.

This clone showed up just a few times. The rearrangement joins TRBV4-2 to TRBJ2-6; D ambiguous. The germline gives CDR1 LGHNA, CDR2 YNFKEQ. The CDR3 contains 14 residues. V was pared by 3 bases and J by 4 bases, with 7 bases between. CDR3 amino acids: CASSQRTGANVLTF. DNA of the CDR3: TGTGCCAGCAGCCAGCGTACGGGGGCCAACGTCCTGACTTTC.

The chain carries TRBV5-1 and TRBJ2-6; D may be TRBD1 (6 bases). The CDR3 is 17 residues long. Trimming cost V 7 bases and J 6 bases, with 23 bases left between them. Germline V lookup: CDR1 SGHRS, CDR2 YFSETQ. CDR3 sequence reads: CASGSSARAGVANVLTF. Written as DNA, the CDR3 is TGCGCCAGCGGTTCCAGTGCAAGGGCAGGGGTGGCCAACGTCCTGACTTTC.

This sequence joins TRBV5-5 and TRBJ2-5; D gene unclear. With the DNA end fitting TRBJ2-7 better, the J assignment may be wrong. The CDR3 contains 12 residues. Germline CDR1 reads SGHKS; CDR2 reads YYEKEE (reference sequence). CDR3 region: CASSLEEYEQYF. The CDR3, as DNA: TGTGCCAGCAGCTTGGAGGAGTACGAGCAGTACTTC.

This sequence joins TRBV6-9 and TRBJ1-5, with 9 bases that match TRBD1. The V and J ends lost 6 bases and 4 bases, in that order; junction bases with no gene match: 10. The CDR3 runs 16 residues. Germline CDR1 is MNHGY and CDR2 is SVAAGI. CDR3 region: CASRNPLGQGNQPQHF. Here the CDR3 DNA reads TGTGCCAGCAGAAACCCGCTGGGACAGGGTAATCAGCCCCAGCATTTT.

Worth noting for this clone: At one end, the junction sequence differs from germline, possibly due to a read error. The V call is TRBV19, the J call TRBJ1-1; no reliable D call. The CDR3 spans 13 residues. CDR1 LNHDA and CDR2 SQIVND come from the germline V gene (reference sequence). CDR3 DNA: TGTGTCAGTAGTATCGGAGGAGGCACTGAAGCTTTCTTT. As protein: CVSSIGGGTEAFF. Supplemented by reference TRBV19 and TRBJ1-1, the full variable domain reads DGGITQSPKYLFRKEGQNVTLSCEQNLNHDAMYWYRQDPGQGLRLIYYSQIVNDFQKGDIAEGYSVSREKKESFPLTVTSAQKNPTAFYLCVSSIGGGTEAFFGQGTRLTVV.

J is TRBJ2-1 and V is TRBV5-1; 9 bases match TRBD2. The V gene's germline CDR1 is SGHRS and CDR2 YFSETQ. J lost 0 bases, V lost 5 bases, and 9 bases had no gene match. The CDR3 is made up of 17 amino acids. The CDR3, as DNA: TGCGCCAGCAGTTTCACGAGCGGGGGGTACTCCTACAATGAGCAGTTCTTC. Residues: CASSFTSGGYSYNEQFF.

This rearrangement joins TRBV5-6 to TRBJ2-7; maybe TRBD1 (6 bases). Germline V lookup: CDR1 SGHDT, CDR2 YYEEEE. The CDR3 length is 16 residues. Trimming stripped 4 bases from V and 1 base from J, with 18 bases between. CDR3 nucleotides: TGTGCCAGCAGCCCCGGGACATTGGTGTTGTCCTACGAGCAGTACTTC. Translation: CASSPGTLVLSYEQYF.

The chain carries TRBV11-1 and TRBJ2-3; the D gene is possibly TRBD2 (6 bases). Germline V gene sequence: CDR1 SGHAT, CDR2 FQDESV (reference sequence). Between the trimmed V and J ends, which lost 5 bases and 0 bases, there was a span of 12 bases. There are 15 residues in the CDR3. The DNA of the CDR3 is TGTGCCAGCAGCCTAAGCGGGTCTAGCACAGATACGCAGTATTTT. As protein: CASSLSGSSTDTQYF. Full variable domain (outside the CDR3, taken from reference TRBV11-1 and TRBJ2-3): EAEVAQSPRYKITEKSQAVAFWCDPISGHATLYWYRQILGQGPELLVQFQDESVVDDSQLPKDRFSAERLKGVDSTLKIQPAELGDSAMYLCASSLSGSSTDTQYFGPGTRLTVL.

V is TRBV2 and J is TRBJ1-2; D unclear. This CDR3 region has 15 residues. The V gene's germline CDR1 is SNHLY and CDR2 FYNNEI. Trimming stripped 6 bases from V and 0 bases from J, with 14 bases between. This chain's CDR3 is CASRPTATTNYGYTF. The CDR3 region has the DNA TGTGCCAGCAGGCCCACAGCCACCACTAACTATGGCTACACCTTC. Filled out from reference TRBV2 and TRBJ1-2, the complete variable domain reads EPEVTQTPSHQVTQMGQEVILRCVPISNHLYFYWYRQILGQKVEFLVSFYNNEISEKSEIFDDQFSVERPDGSNFTLKIRSTKLEDSAMYFCASRPTATTNYGYTFGSGTRLTVV.

The chain uses TRBV2 and TRBJ2-5, with a possible D match to TRBD1 (5 bases). Between the trimmed V and J ends, which lost 7 bases and 3 bases, there was a span of 9 bases. This CDR3 has 12 residues. The germline V gene encodes CDR1 SNHLY and CDR2 FYNNEI. CDR3 sequence (DNA): TGTGCCAGCACTCGACAGAAAGAGACCCAGTACTTC. Translated: CASTRQKETQYF.

The chain joins TRBV5-1 to TRBJ1-1, with 7 nucleotides matching TRBD1. Trimming at V came to 2 bases and at J to 4 bases, leaving 8 bases not matched to a gene. This CDR3 has 15 residues. From germline, CDR1 is SGHRS and CDR2 YFSETQ. The CDR3 DNA follows: TGCGCCAGCAGCTTAAAACAGGGGTCGACCACTGAAGCTTTCTTT. Translating gives CASSLKQGSTTEAFF.

The chain has TRBV7-8 and TRBJ2-1, with D maybe TRBD2 (5 bases). Germline CDR1 and CDR2: SGHVS and FQNEAQ. The ends were cut back, 4 bases at V and 4 bases at J, with 14 bases in the middle. This CDR3 is 15 amino acids long. This CDR3 reads CASSSGNPTYNEQFF. CDR3 in DNA: TGTGCCAGCAGCTCGGGGAACCCGACTTACAATGAGCAGTTCTTC.

The J gene is TRBJ1-6, the V gene TRBV27; possible D gene TRBD1, 6 bases. The germline V gene encodes CDR1 MNHEY and CDR2 SMNVEV (reference sequence). Trimming took off 6 bases at V and 3 bases at J, with 9 bases between the two ends. CDR3 length: 14 amino acids. The CDR3 nucleotides are TGTGCCAGCAGGGACAGCCACTATAATTCACCCCTCCACTTT. It yields the protein CASRDSHYNSPLHF.

This clone was counted only a few times. This chain uses TRBV5-1 with TRBJ1-2; tentatively, D is TRBD1 (5 bases). V was pared by 3 bases and J by 8 bases, with 11 bases between. Per the germline V gene, CDR1 is SGHRS and CDR2 is YFSETQ. The CDR3 has 12 residues. CDR3 loop: CASSSQVGGYTF. The CDR3 DNA reads as TGCGCCAGCAGCTCACAGGTGGGGGGCTACACCTTC.

This chain uses TRBV2 with TRBJ2-1, with TRBD2 identical over 16 bases. The V gene's germline CDR1 is SNHLY and CDR2 FYNNEI. The CDR3 sequence is 19 residues long. Trimming took 6 bases from V and 3 from J; bases not matched to a gene: 11. DNA of the CDR3: TGTGCCAGCAGGCATCCCGGGACTAGCGGGGGGGCCTTCTACAATGAGCAGTTCTTC. Its translation is CASRHPGTSGGAFYNEQFF. The full variable domain, rest sourced from reference TRBV2 and TRBJ2-1, is EPEVTQTPSHQVTQMGQEVILRCVPISNHLYFYWYRQILGQKVEFLVSFYNNEISEKSEIFDDQFSVERPDGSNFTLKIRSTKLEDSAMYFCASRHPGTSGGAFYNEQFFGPGTRLTVL.

The genes are TRBV13 and TRBJ1-1; D gene uncertain. The CDR3 is made up of 13 amino acids. Per germline, CDR1 PRHDT and CDR2 FYEKMQ (reference sequence). Trimming cost V 0 bases and J 3 bases, with 5 bases left between them. CDR3: CASSLGGDTEAFF. For the CDR3, the DNA is TGTGCCAGCAGCTTAGGGGGCGACACTGAAGCTTTCTTT.

The J gene is TRBJ1-5, the V gene TRBV7-9, with TRBD1 matching over 9 bases. J was trimmed by 5 bases and V by 5 bases; bases with no gene match: 13. The CDR3 covers 17 residues. Germline V gives CDR1 SEHNR, CDR2 FQNEAQ (reference sequence). The DNA of the CDR3 is TGTGCCAGCAGCCCCCACCTCAGGGACAGGGTCTATCAGCCCCAGCATTTT. Protein sequence: CASSPHLRDRVYQPQHF.

The table lists this clone with a few counts. The chain uses TRBV6-4 and TRBJ2-3; the match to TRBD2 covers 9 bases. The germline V gene encodes CDR1 MRHNA and CDR2 SNTAGT. V lost 0 bases, J lost 6 bases, and 7 bases stayed unmatched. CDR3 size: 16 residues. This chain's CDR3 is CASSDSISGGSDTQYF. DNA of the CDR3: TGTGCCAGCAGTGACTCGATAAGCGGGGGGTCCGATACGCAGTATTTT.